Shown below are 26 T cell receptor beta chains from a single sample sequenced in a study of blood T cell repertoires in COVID-19 (dated by TCRdb to about 2020). To prepare the library, the immunoSEQ multiplex PCR assay was applied. Sourced from immuneACCESS, this table was stored by TCRdb with only in-frame sequences that have V and J called. A share of the clones is absent; for the studies checked, an unresolved V gene accounts for under half, and the remainder has no known explanation. Recorded for this sample are 190,000 or so clones; more than 65% of them occurred a single time. The ten largest clones add up to around 7% of the sample. Sequenced input: PBMCs or T cells enriched from blood (not recorded which). The receptors originated from a man between 35 and 55 years old who had recovered from COVID-19.

This clone showed up just once. The V call is TRBV2, the J call TRBJ1-1, with no clear D. The CDR3 runs 13 residues. The germline V gene encodes CDR1 SNHLY and CDR2 FYNNEI. V lost 6 bases and J lost 1, with 9 bases in between. CDR3 coding DNA: TGTGCCAGCAGCCCCACAAGGAACACTGAAGCTTTCTTT. Translated: CASSPTRNTEAFF.

The chain links TRBV7-9 to TRBJ2-1; 8 bases match TRBD2. The CDR3 contains 15 residues. The V segment lost 6 bases and the J segment 0 bases; nucleotides outside the gene matches: 4. The germline V gene encodes CDR1 SEHNR and CDR2 FQNEAQ (reference sequence). CDR3 in DNA: TGTGCCAGCAGAACTAGCGGTAGCTCCTACAATGAGCAGTTCTTC. Translated, it gives CASRTSGSSYNEQFF. The full variable domain, its missing parts supplied by reference TRBV7-9 and TRBJ2-1, is DTGVSQNPRHKITKRGQNVTFRCDPISEHNRLYWYRQTLGQGPEFLTYFQNEAQLEKSRLLSDRFSAERPKGSFSTLEIQRTEQGDSAMYLCASRTSGSSYNEQFFGPGTRLTVL.

The chain links TRBV6-5 to TRBJ1-2; D may be TRBD1 (5 bases). Trimming removed 5 bases from V and 13 bases from J, with 23 bases in between. Germline V gives CDR1 MNHEY, CDR2 SVGAGI. This CDR3 contains 14 residues. CDR3: CASSPHRQPPVSTF. CDR3 nucleotide sequence: TGTGCCAGCAGTCCCCATCGACAGCCACCGGTGTCCACCTTC.

The chain couples TRBV6-5 to TRBJ1-2; D call uncertain. V shed 4 bases and J shed 2 bases, with 8 bases lying between them. The CDR3 is 13 residues long. Germline CDR1 is MNHEY and CDR2 is SVGAGI. The CDR3 sequence: CASSSGRNYGYTF. The CDR3 DNA follows: TGTGCCAGCAGTTCAGGAAGGAACTATGGCTACACCTTC.

This clone was recorded only once. The V gene is TRBV6-6, the J gene TRBJ2-3; perhaps TRBD1 as D (9 bases). Germline V lookup: CDR1 MNHNY, CDR2 SVGAGI (reference sequence). This CDR3 region has 20 residues. V was shortened by 6 bases and J by 0 bases, with 28 bases between the two germline ends. The CDR3 DNA sequence: TGTGCCAGCAGCTATAGCGGGACAGGGAGGAAGGGGGAGAGCACAGATACGCAGTATTTT. Protein sequence: CASSYSGTGRKGESTDTQYF.

The sample holds a few counts of this clone. The V call is TRBV5-1, the J call TRBJ1-6; TRBD1 matches at 11 bases. CDR3 length: 15 amino acids. Germline V gives CDR1 SGHRS, CDR2 YFSETQ. The ends lost 4 bases at V and 14 bases at J; junction bases unmatched: 11. The CDR3 loop reads CASSPGTGGFSTLHF. The CDR3 nucleotides are TGCGCCAGCAGCCCCGGGACAGGGGGATTTAGCACCCTCCACTTT.

This chain links TRBV11-3 with TRBJ2-2; 10 bases match TRBD1. From germline, CDR1 is SGHNT and CDR2 YENEEA. V lost 2 bases to trimming and J lost 0 bases; unmatched junction nucleotides: 12. This CDR3 comprises 20 residues. Here the CDR3 reads CASSLPSGTGETSNTGELFF. CDR3 bases: TGTGCCAGCAGCTTACCTTCCGGGACAGGGGAAACATCGAACACCGGGGAGCTGTTTTTT.

This clone has a single count. V usage is TRBV29-1 and J usage is TRBJ1-1; no reliable D call. The CDR3 runs to 13 residues. V lost 6 bases and J lost 0, with 11 bases in between. Germline values: CDR1 SQVTM, CDR2 ANQGSEA. This CDR3 is CSVSQHMNTEAFF. The DNA for the CDR3 is TGCAGCGTCTCACAGCACATGAACACTGAAGCTTTCTTT.

The rearrangement links TRBV29-1 to TRBJ1-2, with 7 bases that match TRBD1. Germline V gene lookup returns CDR1 SQVTM and CDR2 ANQGSEA. There are 13 residues in the CDR3. V was clipped by 6 bases and J by 7 bases; unmatched bases: 11. The CDR3, as DNA: TGCAGCGTGAAGGGGCAGGGGGACTTTGGCTACACCTTC. Protein: CSVKGQGDFGYTF.

The chain employs TRBV21-1 and TRBJ2-5; TRBD1, the D gene given by the table, was not confirmed from the DNA. TRBV21-1 represents a pseudogene. The CDR3 totals 20 residues. The CDR3 coding sequence is TGTGCCAGCAGCAAAGGGTTGGGGACAGGGGGCGCTGGTGGGGAAGAGACCCAGTACTTC. Translation gives CASSKGLGTGGAGGEETQYF.

The genes are TRBV19 and TRBJ1-6; D is undetermined. V was clipped by 1 base and J by 0 bases, with 4 bases between them. Germline V gives CDR1 LNHDA, CDR2 SQIVND (reference sequence). The CDR3 consists of 15 residues. DNA of the CDR3: TGTGCCAGTAGTATAGGCAGCTCCTATAATTCACCCCTCCACTTT. Its translation: CASSIGSSYNSPLHF.

The chain has TRBV15 and TRBJ1-2; tentatively, D is TRBD1 (6 bases). Germline V gene lookup returns CDR1 LNHNV and CDR2 YYDKDF (reference sequence). CDR3 size: 14 residues. Trimming took off 3 bases at V and 4 bases at J, with 12 bases between the two ends. The CDR3 DNA reads as TGTGCCACCAGCAGTTTAGCAGGGGTCTATGGCTACACCTTC. Its protein is CATSSLAGVYGYTF.

The J gene is TRBJ1-1, the V gene TRBV29-1; possibly TRBD1 for D (6 bases). The CDR3 runs 12 residues. Germline assignment: CDR1 SQVTM and CDR2 ANQGSEA. V lost 7 bases to trimming and J lost 0 bases, with 9 bases between them. CDR3 protein: CSGGQMNTEAFF. In nucleotides, the CDR3 is TGCAGCGGAGGACAGATGAACACTGAAGCTTTCTTT.

The gene calls are TRBV4-1 and TRBJ2-5; 8 bases match TRBD2. The CDR3 spans 17 residues. Germline V CDR1 and CDR2: MGHRA, YSYEKL. With 0 bases clipped from V and 6 bases from J, the junction kept 12 bases outside the gene matches. DNA of the CDR3: TGCGCCAGCAGCCAAGATGGGATGAGCGGGGGCATTCAGACCCAGTACTTC. Its protein is CASSQDGMSGGIQTQYF.

V gene TRBV7-2 combines with J gene TRBJ2-1, with 9 bases fitting TRBD1. The germline V gene encodes CDR1 SGHTA and CDR2 FQGNSA. This CDR3 comprises 16 residues. The ends lost 4 bases at V and 7 bases at J; junction bases unmatched: 11. CDR3 amino acids: CASSSPGTGSLNEQFF. CDR3 nucleotide sequence: TGTGCCAGCAGCTCCCCCGGGACAGGGTCCCTGAATGAGCAGTTCTTC.

The chain has TRBV5-1 and TRBJ1-2, with 7 nucleotides matching TRBD1. The V and J ends lost 4 bases and 4 bases, in that order; junction bases with no gene match: 7. Germline V gene sequence: CDR1 SGHRS, CDR2 YFSETQ. The CDR3 runs 14 residues. The CDR3 sequence: CASSKDRFGYGYTF. The CDR3 nucleotides are TGCGCCAGCAGCAAGGACAGGTTTGGCTATGGCTACACCTTC.

V usage is TRBV19 and J usage is TRBJ1-5; D not resolved. Germline V gene data show CDR1 as LNHDA and CDR2 as SQIVND (reference sequence). CDR3 length equals 16 residues. Trimming cost V 5 bases and J 4 bases, with 18 bases left between them. The CDR3 here is CASSAVTGFGNQPQHF. The DNA for the CDR3 is TGTGCCAGTAGTGCCGTGACGGGGTTTGGAAATCAGCCCCAGCATTTT.

This clone has just a few counts. This sequence joins TRBV5-5 and TRBJ1-6; D remains ambiguous. V lost 3 bases and J 7 bases, leaving 14 bases between the germline ends. The CDR3 consists of 15 residues. CDR1 is SGHKS and CDR2 is YYEKEE in the germline V gene (reference sequence). DNA for the CDR3: TGTGCCAGCAGCTCAAACTCGGTTAGAAATTCACCCCTCCACTTT. It yields the protein CASSSNSVRNSPLHF.

The chain joins TRBV5-5 to TRBJ1-2; a weak D match, TRBD1 (6 bases). Per germline, CDR1 SGHKS and CDR2 YYEKEE (reference sequence). The CDR3 has 17 residues. Trimming removed 0 bases from V and 0 bases from J, with 15 bases in between. The CDR3 sequence is CASSLVGAETANYGYTF. The CDR3 DNA is TGTGCCAGCAGCTTGGTGGGGGCGGAAACCGCTAACTATGGCTACACCTTC.

This clone was recorded a few times. The J gene is TRBJ2-1, the V gene TRBV29-1; D might be TRBD1 (6 bases). The germline V gene encodes CDR1 SQVTM and CDR2 ANQGSEA. This CDR3 has 15 residues. V lost 8 bases, J lost 4 bases, and 21 bases lay in between. The CDR3 reads CSQSALDRSYNEQFF. The CDR3 DNA reads as TGCAGCCAATCTGCACTAGACAGGAGTTACAATGAGCAGTTCTTC.

The rearrangement joins TRBV5-6 to TRBJ1-6; possible D gene TRBD1, 5 bases. Germline V lookup: CDR1 SGHDT, CDR2 YYEEEE. This CDR3 has 14 amino acids. V was cut by 4 bases and J by 9 bases, with 14 bases left in between. The CDR3 sequence is CASSRDSKGSPLHF. In DNA form, the CDR3 reads TGTGCCAGCAGCAGAGACAGTAAGGGTTCACCCCTCCACTTT.

The chain carries TRBV27 and TRBJ2-1; 12 bases line up with TRBD2. Germline V gene lookup returns CDR1 MNHEY and CDR2 SMNVEV (reference sequence). V lost 6 bases, J lost 5 bases, and 5 bases stayed unmatched. The CDR3 runs 15 residues. The CDR3: CASRDGLAGNNEQFF. CDR3 nucleotide sequence: TGTGCCAGCAGAGATGGACTAGCGGGAAACAATGAGCAGTTCTTC.

J is TRBJ1-1 and V is TRBV4-3; 7 bases are shared with TRBD1. There are 14 residues in the CDR3. The germline V gene encodes CDR1 LGHNA and CDR2 YSLEER. Trimming took 5 bases from V and 6 from J; bases not matched to a gene: 9. CDR3 in amino acids: CASSAHRGRAEAFF. The CDR3 DNA sequence: TGCGCCAGCAGCGCCCACAGGGGAAGGGCTGAAGCTTTCTTT.

The table lists this clone with a few counts. The chain employs TRBV19 and TRBJ1-2; 9 bases map to TRBD1. Germline values: CDR1 LNHDA, CDR2 SQIVND (reference sequence). V lost 5 bases, J lost 8 bases, and 12 bases stayed unmatched. The CDR3 spans 15 residues. The CDR3 coding sequence is TGTGCCAGTAGTGAAACCGGGACAGGGATATTCGGCTACACCTTC. Protein product: CASSETGTGIFGYTF.

This clone was seen a single time. The chain carries TRBV6-5 and TRBJ1-2; D might be TRBD1 (6 bases). The V gene's germline CDR1 is MNHEY and CDR2 SVGAGI. This CDR3 is 14 amino acids long. The V end was cut by 4 bases, the J end by 7 bases, with 16 bases between. The CDR3 sequence is CASSFPDRRAGYTF. As DNA, the CDR3 is TGTGCCAGCAGTTTCCCCGACAGGCGGGCTGGCTACACCTTC.

J is TRBJ2-7 and V is TRBV7-9, with 9 bases identical to TRBD2. Germline lookup yields CDR1 SEHNR and CDR2 FQNEAQ (reference sequence). V was pared by 8 bases and J by 5 bases, with 13 bases of the junction left unmatched. The CDR3 is 15 residues long. The CDR3 nucleotides read TGTGCCAGCGCCAAAGGCGGGACTAGCTTTGACGAGCAGTACTTC. Translation: CASAKGGTSFDEQYF.